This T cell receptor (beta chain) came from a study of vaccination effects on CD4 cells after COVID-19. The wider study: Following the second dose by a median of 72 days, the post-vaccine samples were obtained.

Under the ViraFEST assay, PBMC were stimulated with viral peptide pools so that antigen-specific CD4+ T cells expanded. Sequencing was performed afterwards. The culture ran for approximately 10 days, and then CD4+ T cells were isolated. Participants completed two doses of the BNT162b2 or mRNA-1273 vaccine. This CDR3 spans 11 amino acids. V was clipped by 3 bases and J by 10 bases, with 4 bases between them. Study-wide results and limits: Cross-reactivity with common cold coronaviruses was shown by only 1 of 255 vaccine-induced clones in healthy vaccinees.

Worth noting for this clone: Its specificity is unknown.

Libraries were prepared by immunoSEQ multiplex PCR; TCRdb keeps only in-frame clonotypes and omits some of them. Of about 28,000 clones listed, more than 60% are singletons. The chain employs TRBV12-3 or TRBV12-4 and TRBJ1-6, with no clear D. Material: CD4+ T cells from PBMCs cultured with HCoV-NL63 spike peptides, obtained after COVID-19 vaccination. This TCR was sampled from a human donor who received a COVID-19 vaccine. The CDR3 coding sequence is TGTGCCAGCAGTTTTCACTCACCCCTCCACTTT. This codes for CASSFHSPLHF.